The source of this T cell receptor (beta chain) is a study of OX40 agonist ivuxolimab in advanced cancers. A note on this clone: Antigen: not known.

Excluded were patients having autoimmune disease history or systemic immunosuppression. Sampling of blood occurred at baseline, cycle 4 day 1, and cycle 7 day 1. Clones were sequenced by immunoSEQ multiplex PCR, and TCRdb holds only the in-frame ones, with some missing. The data hold about 74,000 clones, with around 82% observed a single time. Study results and limitations: CD4+ and CD8+ T cells in blood underwent clonal expansion by week 6 at 0.1 to 3.0 mg/kg. CD8+ T cells showed, on average, more clonal expansion than CD4+ cells.

The source is an adult with an advanced solid tumor such as melanoma, head and neck, liver or kidney cancer. The input for sequencing was CD4+ or CD8+ T cells sorted from blood, taken in a trial of the OX40 agonist ivuxolimab.

The CDR3 bases are TGTGCCAGCAGCTTGACAGGGGAGTCCAATGAGCAGTTCTTC. Translation: CASSLTGESNEQFF. The chain recombines TRBV7-8 with TRBJ2-1; 8 nucleotides align to TRBD1. The CDR3 covers 14 residues. The V gene's germline CDR1 is SGHVS and CDR2 FQNEAQ. After removal of 3 bases from V and 6 bases from J, the junction contained 4 bases not matched to a gene.